These T cell receptor beta chains were read from a single sample in a study of shared clonotypes between healthy human individuals. The method was immunoSEQ multiplex PCR; TCRdb's version includes in-frame clones alone and lacks a portion of them. The table records around 500,000 clones, less than 80% of them present only once. Sequencing used PBMCs. Source of these receptors: a woman between 40 and 55 years old in good health. Some clones in this sample may be carry-over from other donors' samples. Each CDR3 is given with its conserved first and last residue. Each record gives: CDR3 DNA, CDR3 protein, D gene, J gene, clone size, V gene. A D gene is named only where the DNA matches it firmly. Size is stated for part of the rows, as once, few or many counts, or as a class when the clone is expanded.

cdr3_nt: TGTGCCAGCAGTTTCCCGGGGGTGCTCGGGACCCAGTACTTC
cdr3_aa: CASSFPGVLGTQYF
d_call: .
j_call: TRBJ2-5
clone_size: .
v_call: TRBV6-5

cdr3_nt: TGTGCCAGCAGCTTAGACTTGGGACGGTCAGGTGAAGCTTTCTTT
cdr3_aa: CASSLDLGRSGEAFF
d_call: .
j_call: TRBJ1-1
clone_size: few
v_call: TRBV7-2

cdr3_nt: TGTGCCAGCAGTTTATCGCGGGGGCCGTCAGATACGCAGTATTTT
cdr3_aa: CASSLSRGPSDTQYF
d_call: .
j_call: TRBJ2-3
clone_size: few
v_call: TRBV27

cdr3_nt: TGTGCCAGCACCCTGTCGGCGGACACAGATACGCAGTATTTT
cdr3_aa: CASTLSADTDTQYF
d_call: .
j_call: TRBJ2-3
clone_size: .
v_call: TRBV9

cdr3_nt: TGTGCCAGCAGGCCAGGGGTCGGGGGTGATAAAGACTACACCTTC
cdr3_aa: CASRPGVGGDKDYTF
d_call: .
j_call: TRBJ1-2
clone_size: few
v_call: TRBV6-6

cdr3_nt: TGTGCCAGCAGCTCGGGGGACGATGAGCAGTTCTTC
cdr3_aa: CASSSGDDEQFF
d_call: .
j_call: TRBJ2-1
clone_size: .
v_call: TRBV9

cdr3_nt: TGCGCCAGCAGCCACCAGGGACCAGGCGGCTACACCTTC
cdr3_aa: CASSHQGPGGYTF
d_call: .
j_call: TRBJ1-2
clone_size: .
v_call: TRBV4-1

cdr3_nt: TGTGCCAGCAGCTTAATGGGATGGGTCCAAGAGACCCAGTACTTC
cdr3_aa: CASSLMGWVQETQYF
d_call: .
j_call: TRBJ2-5
clone_size: once
v_call: TRBV7-3

cdr3_nt: TGTGCCTGGAACCTCCTTTGGACGGGGGGCTCCTATAATTCACCCCTCCACTTT
cdr3_aa: CAWNLLWTGGSYNSPLHF
d_call: .
j_call: TRBJ1-6
clone_size: .
v_call: TRBV30

cdr3_nt: TGTGCCAGCAGGGAAGCGGGGGCCCTGTACAATGAGCAGTTCTTC
cdr3_aa: CASREAGALYNEQFF
d_call: TRBD2
j_call: TRBJ2-1
clone_size: few
v_call: TRBV7-3

cdr3_nt: TGTGCCAGCAGTATCTTTGGCATCCGCAATCAGCCCCAGCATTTT
cdr3_aa: CASSIFGIRNQPQHF
d_call: .
j_call: TRBJ1-5
clone_size: .
v_call: TRBV28

cdr3_nt: TGCGCCAGCAGCTTGGTGGCGGGAGAGGTAGAGACCCAGTACTTC
cdr3_aa: CASSLVAGEVETQYF
d_call: TRBD2
j_call: TRBJ2-5
clone_size: .
v_call: TRBV5-1

cdr3_nt: TGTGCCAGCACGGTTGTTCCGGACAATCAGCCCCAGCATTTT
cdr3_aa: CASTVVPDNQPQHF
d_call: .
j_call: TRBJ1-5
clone_size: .
v_call: TRBV28

cdr3_nt: TGTGCCAGTACCAGACCCGGCCTGGACTATGGCTACACCTTC
cdr3_aa: CASTRPGLDYGYTF
d_call: .
j_call: TRBJ1-2
clone_size: .
v_call: TRBV19

cdr3_nt: TGCAGCGTTGAGACTAGCGGGGCGAGCACAGATACGCAGTATTTT
cdr3_aa: CSVETSGASTDTQYF
d_call: TRBD2
j_call: TRBJ2-3
clone_size: .
v_call: TRBV29-1

cdr3_nt: TGTGCCAGCAGCGCGGACAGGTTCCTTAACTATGGCTACACCTTC
cdr3_aa: CASSADRFLNYGYTF
d_call: TRBD1
j_call: TRBJ1-2
clone_size: .
v_call: TRBV7-8

cdr3_nt: TGTGCCTGGAGTACTCTCGGGCTGGGGAATGAGCAGTTCTTC
cdr3_aa: CAWSTLGLGNEQFF
d_call: .
j_call: TRBJ2-1
clone_size: once
v_call: TRBV30

cdr3_nt: TGTGCCAGCAGCTATTCCAGGGAGGTTTTTTTAGCGTATGGCTACACCTTC
cdr3_aa: CASSYSREVFLAYGYTF
d_call: .
j_call: TRBJ1-2
clone_size: .
v_call: TRBV13

cdr3_nt: TGTGCCAGCAGCCGTAGCGGGTCTGGTATAGATACGCAGTATTTT
cdr3_aa: CASSRSGSGIDTQYF
d_call: TRBD2
j_call: TRBJ2-3
clone_size: .
v_call: TRBV14

cdr3_nt: TGTGCCAGCAGCCCCCTGGGCATGAACACTGAAGCTTTCTTT
cdr3_aa: CASSPLGMNTEAFF
d_call: .
j_call: TRBJ1-1
clone_size: many
v_call: TRBV7-6

cdr3_nt: TGTGCCAGCAGCTTATCTTTTGGACAGGGTTACGAGCAGTACTTC
cdr3_aa: CASSLSFGQGYEQYF
d_call: TRBD1
j_call: TRBJ2-7
clone_size: .
v_call: TRBV7-3

cdr3_nt: TGTGCCAGCAGCCGGGACCGCTCTGGAAACACCATATATTTT
cdr3_aa: CASSRDRSGNTIYF
d_call: .
j_call: TRBJ1-3
clone_size: .
v_call: TRBV7-9

cdr3_nt: TGTGCCATCAGTGAAGGGATCGGGAGGGGGCCGAGGGACGAGCAGTACTTC
cdr3_aa: CAISEGIGRGPRDEQYF
d_call: .
j_call: TRBJ2-7
clone_size: .
v_call: TRBV10-3

cdr3_nt: TGTGCCAGCAGTCAGAACACTGAAGCTTTCTTT
cdr3_aa: CASSQNTEAFF
d_call: .
j_call: TRBJ1-1
clone_size: .
v_call: TRBV28

cdr3_nt: TGTGCCAGCAGCTTGGGTAGCGGGACCCGGGGCACCGGGGAGCTGTTTTTT
cdr3_aa: CASSLGSGTRGTGELFF
d_call: TRBD2
j_call: TRBJ2-2
clone_size: .
v_call: TRBV5-6

cdr3_nt: TGTGCCTGGAGTGTACAAGCCTCTACTCCCTACGAGCAGTACTTC
cdr3_aa: CAWSVQASTPYEQYF
d_call: .
j_call: TRBJ2-7
clone_size: .
v_call: TRBV30

cdr3_nt: TGTGCCAGCAGTTTATGGGGCGGGAGAATCAATGAGCAGTTCTTC
cdr3_aa: CASSLWGGRINEQFF
d_call: TRBD2
j_call: TRBJ2-1
clone_size: .
v_call: TRBV28

cdr3_nt: TGTGCCAGCAGTGGCCCGCGGGGGGGATACACCGGGGAGCTGTTTTTT
cdr3_aa: CASSGPRGGYTGELFF
d_call: TRBD2
j_call: TRBJ2-2
clone_size: .
v_call: TRBV28

cdr3_nt: TGTGCCAGTAGGGAACTAGCAACAGATACGCAGTATTTT
cdr3_aa: CASRELATDTQYF
d_call: .
j_call: TRBJ2-3
clone_size: .
v_call: TRBV19

cdr3_nt: TGTGCCAGCAACCGTCCACTAGCGAATACGCAGTATTTT
cdr3_aa: CASNRPLANTQYF
d_call: TRBD2
j_call: TRBJ2-3
clone_size: .
v_call: TRBV28

cdr3_nt: TGTGCCACCTCAGACTCTGGGGCCAACGTCCTGACTTTC
cdr3_aa: CATSDSGANVLTF
d_call: .
j_call: TRBJ2-6
clone_size: few
v_call: TRBV6-6

cdr3_nt: TGTGCCAGCAGCCCCGGGCGGGGGTATAATTCCGATGAGCAGTTCTTC
cdr3_aa: CASSPGRGYNSDEQFF
d_call: TRBD2
j_call: TRBJ2-1
clone_size: .
v_call: TRBV7-8

cdr3_nt: TGTGCCAGCCCCTCTCGGAGGGATGTACTGAACACTGAAGCTTTCTTT
cdr3_aa: CASPSRRDVLNTEAFF
d_call: .
j_call: TRBJ1-1
clone_size: .
v_call: TRBV21-1

cdr3_nt: TGTGCCACCAGCCACCGCTATAGGTCTAGCGGGCAGAGCACAGATACGCAGTATTTT
cdr3_aa: CATSHRYRSSGQSTDTQYF
d_call: TRBD2
j_call: TRBJ2-3
clone_size: .
v_call: TRBV15

cdr3_nt: TGTGCCAGCAGCTTACCCTCAGGGGTCTCCTACGAGCAGTACTTC
cdr3_aa: CASSLPSGVSYEQYF
d_call: .
j_call: TRBJ2-7
clone_size: .
v_call: TRBV7-2

cdr3_nt: TGTGCCAGCAGCAAAGCGGAGAGCTCCTACAATGAGCAGTTCTTC
cdr3_aa: CASSKAESSYNEQFF
d_call: .
j_call: TRBJ2-1
clone_size: .
v_call: TRBV11-2

cdr3_nt: TGTGCCACCAGCAGAGACTGGGGGACAGGGGATGGCTACACCTTC
cdr3_aa: CATSRDWGTGDGYTF
d_call: TRBD1
j_call: TRBJ1-2
clone_size: few
v_call: TRBV15

cdr3_nt: TGTGCCAGCAGTTTAGCCCTGACAGGGGAGGTTAACACAGATACGCAGTATTTT
cdr3_aa: CASSLALTGEVNTDTQYF
d_call: TRBD1
j_call: TRBJ2-3
clone_size: few
v_call: TRBV27

cdr3_nt: TGTGCCAGCAGTGGGGGGAATTCAGGAAACACCATATATTTT
cdr3_aa: CASSGGNSGNTIYF
d_call: .
j_call: TRBJ1-3
clone_size: .
v_call: TRBV2

cdr3_nt: TGTGCCAGCAGCTTGGCCGGGACAGCCAGGGAAAAACTGTTTTTT
cdr3_aa: CASSLAGTAREKLFF
d_call: TRBD1
j_call: TRBJ1-4
clone_size: once
v_call: TRBV5-4

cdr3_nt: TGTGCCAGCAGCGCGGGAGATGCCGGGACAGTCAGTGAGACCCAGTACTTC
cdr3_aa: CASSAGDAGTVSETQYF
d_call: .
j_call: TRBJ2-5
clone_size: once
v_call: TRBV9

cdr3_nt: TGCGCCAGCAGCTTGGGTGGACAGCCTAGCACAGATACGCAGTATTTT
cdr3_aa: CASSLGGQPSTDTQYF
d_call: .
j_call: TRBJ2-3
clone_size: .
v_call: TRBV5-1

cdr3_nt: TGCGCCAGCAGCTTGGCCGGGACTAGCGGGACCTACGAGCAGTACTTC
cdr3_aa: CASSLAGTSGTYEQYF
d_call: TRBD2
j_call: TRBJ2-7
clone_size: .
v_call: TRBV5-1

cdr3_nt: TGCAGCGTCACAGGGGCAACTGAAGCTTTCTTT
cdr3_aa: CSVTGATEAFF
d_call: TRBD1
j_call: TRBJ1-1
clone_size: .
v_call: TRBV29-1

cdr3_nt: TGCAGTGTACCCGATGGCTACACCTTC
cdr3_aa: CSVPDGYTF
d_call: .
j_call: TRBJ1-2
clone_size: .
v_call: TRBV20-1

cdr3_nt: TGCAGTGAAAGGACAGGTATGGGGTATGATGAGCAGTTCTTC
cdr3_aa: CSERTGMGYDEQFF
d_call: TRBD1
j_call: TRBJ2-1
clone_size: .
v_call: TRBV29-1

cdr3_nt: TGTGCCAGCAGCTTAGCGACCGGTCCCTCCTACGAGCAGTACTTC
cdr3_aa: CASSLATGPSYEQYF
d_call: .
j_call: TRBJ2-7
clone_size: .
v_call: TRBV7-2

cdr3_nt: TGTGCCAGCAAGGGAGATCGTAGCAATCAGCCCCAGCATTTT
cdr3_aa: CASKGDRSNQPQHF
d_call: .
j_call: TRBJ1-5
clone_size: many
v_call: TRBV28

cdr3_nt: TGTGCCAGCAGGCGGGGGAGTTTTAGCGGGGAGCTGTTTTTT
cdr3_aa: CASRRGSFSGELFF
d_call: TRBD2
j_call: TRBJ2-2
clone_size: .
v_call: TRBV27

cdr3_nt: TGTGCCAGCTCACCTGCGGGGTTGGAGACCCAGTACTTC
cdr3_aa: CASSPAGLETQYF
d_call: .
j_call: TRBJ2-5
clone_size: .
v_call: TRBV18

cdr3_nt: TGTGCCAGCAGCCTAAGTTGGGATACGCAGTATTTT
cdr3_aa: CASSLSWDTQYF
d_call: .
j_call: TRBJ2-3
clone_size: .
v_call: TRBV5-4

cdr3_nt: TGTGCCAGCAGCTTAGCGATTCTAGCGGGAGGGCCCTCGGCAGATACGCAGTATTTT
cdr3_aa: CASSLAILAGGPSADTQYF
d_call: TRBD2
j_call: TRBJ2-3
clone_size: .
v_call: TRBV7-9

cdr3_nt: TGTGCCAGTAGTACATCCAGGGCCAGCGGGGGCGAGCAGTACTTC
cdr3_aa: CASSTSRASGGEQYF
d_call: TRBD2
j_call: TRBJ2-7
clone_size: .
v_call: TRBV19

cdr3_nt: TGTGCCAGCAGTGTGGCGGGAGAGTTCAATGAGCAGTTCTTC
cdr3_aa: CASSVAGEFNEQFF
d_call: TRBD2
j_call: TRBJ2-1
clone_size: few
v_call: TRBV6-4

cdr3_nt: TGTGCCACCAGCAGAGATCGTGCTTCGCCTAGCGGGAGGGATAATACGCAGTATTTT
cdr3_aa: CATSRDRASPSGRDNTQYF
d_call: TRBD2
j_call: TRBJ2-3
clone_size: .
v_call: TRBV15

cdr3_nt: TGCGCCAGCAGCACTGGGACTAGCGACCAAGAGACCCAGTACTTC
cdr3_aa: CASSTGTSDQETQYF
d_call: TRBD2
j_call: TRBJ2-5
clone_size: .
v_call: TRBV5-1

cdr3_nt: TGTGCCAGTAGCGGGGGCCGGAACACCGGGGAGCTGTTTTTT
cdr3_aa: CASSGGRNTGELFF
d_call: .
j_call: TRBJ2-2
clone_size: few
v_call: TRBV19

cdr3_nt: TGTGCCAGCTCGACCGGTGGCACGGCTGGAAACACCATATATTTT
cdr3_aa: CASSTGGTAGNTIYF
d_call: .
j_call: TRBJ1-3
clone_size: many
v_call: TRBV19